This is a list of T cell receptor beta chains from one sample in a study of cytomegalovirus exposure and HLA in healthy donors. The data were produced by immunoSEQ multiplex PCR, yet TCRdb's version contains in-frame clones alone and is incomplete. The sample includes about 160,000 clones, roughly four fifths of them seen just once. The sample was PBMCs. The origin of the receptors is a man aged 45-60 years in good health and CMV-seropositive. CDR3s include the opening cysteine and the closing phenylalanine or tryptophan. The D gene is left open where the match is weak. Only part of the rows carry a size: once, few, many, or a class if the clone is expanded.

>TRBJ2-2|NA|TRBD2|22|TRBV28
CASSFPRGLAGGALPATGELFF
TGTGCCAGCAGTTTCCCCCGGGGACTAGCGGGGGGGGCGTTACCCGCCACCGGGGAGCTGTTTTTT
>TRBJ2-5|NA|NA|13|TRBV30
CAWSDERRETQYF
TGTGCCTGGAGTGATGAACGCAGGGAGACCCAGTACTTC
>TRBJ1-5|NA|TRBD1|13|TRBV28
CASTRGRDQPQHF
TGTGCCAGCACCAGGGGGCGAGATCAGCCCCAGCATTTT
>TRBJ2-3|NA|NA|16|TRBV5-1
CASSLALATGTDTQYF
TGCGCCAGCAGCTTGGCACTAGCTACGGGCACAGATACGCAGTATTTT
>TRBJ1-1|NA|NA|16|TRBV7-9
CASSLALPGRGTEAFF
TGTGCCAGCAGCTTAGCCCTCCCAGGGAGGGGTACTGAAGCTTTCTTT
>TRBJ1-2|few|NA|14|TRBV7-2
CASSVQEGRGGYTF
TGTGCCAGCAGCGTCCAGGAGGGGCGAGGTGGCTACACCTTC
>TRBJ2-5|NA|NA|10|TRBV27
CASKRETQYF
TGTGCCAGCAAGAGGGAGACCCAGTACTTC
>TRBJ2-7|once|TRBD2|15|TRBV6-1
CASSEDSGSSYEQYF
TGTGCCAGCAGTGAAGATAGCGGGAGTTCCTACGAGCAGTACTTC
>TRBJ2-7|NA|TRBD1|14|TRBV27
CASSLGTGITEQYF
TGTGCCAGCAGTTTAGGGACAGGGATAACGGAGCAGTACTTC
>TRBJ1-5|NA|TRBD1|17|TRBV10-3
CAISKTQGANSNQPQHF
TGTGCCATCAGCAAAACTCAGGGGGCTAATAGCAATCAGCCCCAGCATTTT
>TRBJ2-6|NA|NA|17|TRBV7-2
CASSSFVPFGRANVLTF
TGTGCCAGCAGCTCGTTTGTTCCTTTCGGGAGGGCCAACGTCCTGACTTTC
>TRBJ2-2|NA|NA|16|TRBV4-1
CASSQISVLSAGELFF
TGCGCCAGCAGCCAAATTTCCGTTTTGTCGGCCGGGGAGCTGTTTTTT
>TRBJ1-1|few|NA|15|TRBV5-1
CASSPRRTVNTEAFF
TGCGCCAGCAGCCCACGGCGGACAGTGAACACTGAAGCTTTCTTT
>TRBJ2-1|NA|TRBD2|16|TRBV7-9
CASSNRLAGGPDEQFF
TGTGCCAGCAGCAACAGACTAGCGGGAGGGCCTGATGAGCAGTTCTTC
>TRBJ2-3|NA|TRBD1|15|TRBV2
CASSQTGSGTDTQYF
TGTGCCAGCAGCCAGACAGGGAGTGGCACAGATACGCAGTATTTT
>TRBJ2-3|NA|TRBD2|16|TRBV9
CASSAVVDGRADTQYF
TGTGCCAGCAGCGCCGTGGTAGACGGGAGGGCAGATACGCAGTATTTT
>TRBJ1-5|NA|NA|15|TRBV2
CASSPEGGSNQPQHF
TGTGCCAGCAGCCCAGAGGGGGGGAGCAATCAGCCCCAGCATTTT
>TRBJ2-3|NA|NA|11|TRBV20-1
CSANGADTQYF
TGCAGTGCTAACGGAGCAGATACGCAGTATTTT
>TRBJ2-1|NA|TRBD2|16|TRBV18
CASSPASGGPRGEQFF
TGTGCCAGCTCACCAGCTAGCGGGGGCCCCAGAGGTGAGCAGTTCTTC
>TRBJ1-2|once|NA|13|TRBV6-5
CASRPTGMYGYTF
TGTGCCAGCAGGCCCACAGGGATGTATGGCTACACCTTC
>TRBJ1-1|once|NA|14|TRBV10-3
CAIAGSRMNTEAFF
TGTGCCATCGCAGGTTCCCGGATGAACACTGAAGCTTTCTTT
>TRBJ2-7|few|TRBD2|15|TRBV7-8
CASSFGGSGVYEQYF
TGTGCCAGCAGCTTTGGAGGTAGCGGGGTTTACGAGCAGTACTTC
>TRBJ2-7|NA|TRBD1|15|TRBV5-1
CASSLGAGGSYEQYF
TGCGCCAGCAGCTTGGGTGCAGGGGGCAGCTACGAGCAGTACTTC
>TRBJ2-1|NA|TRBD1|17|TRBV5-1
CASSLVMTGGTYNEQFF
TGCGCCAGCAGCTTGGTCATGACAGGGGGCACCTACAATGAGCAGTTCTTC
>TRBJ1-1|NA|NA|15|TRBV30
CAWSPGGGQFFEAFF
TGTGCCTGGTCCCCGGGGGGAGGACAGTTCTTTGAAGCTTTCTTT
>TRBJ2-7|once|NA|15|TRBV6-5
CASSYGTPSSYEQYF
TGTGCCAGCAGTTACGGGACACCGAGCTCCTACGAGCAGTACTTC
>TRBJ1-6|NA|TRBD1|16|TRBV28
CASSYTGTGLYSPLHF
TGTGCCAGCAGTTATACCGGGACAGGGCTTTATTCACCCCTCCACTTT
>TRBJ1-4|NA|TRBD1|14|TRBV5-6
CASSDGTGGEKLFF
TGTGCCAGCAGCGACGGGACAGGGGGTGAAAAACTGTTTTTT
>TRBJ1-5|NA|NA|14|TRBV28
CASSLQGTGQPQHF
TGTGCCAGCAGTTTACAGGGAACGGGTCAGCCCCAGCATTTT
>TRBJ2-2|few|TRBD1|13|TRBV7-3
CASSPGGTGELFF
TGTGCCAGCAGTCCAGGGGGCACCGGGGAGCTGTTTTTT
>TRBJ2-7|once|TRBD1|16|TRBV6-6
CASSYPSTGDPYEQYF
TGTGCCAGCAGTTACCCCTCGACAGGGGACCCCTACGAGCAGTACTTC
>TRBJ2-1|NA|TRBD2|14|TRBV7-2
CASSFRLAGGEQFF
TGTGCCAGCAGCTTCCGACTAGCGGGGGGGGAGCAGTTCTTC
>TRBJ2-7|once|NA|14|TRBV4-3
CASSQEAGLYEQYF
TGCGCCAGCAGCCAAGAGGCAGGCCTCTACGAGCAGTACTTC
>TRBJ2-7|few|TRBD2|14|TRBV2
CASPGVAGTYEQYF
TGTGCCAGTCCAGGGGTAGCGGGAACCTACGAGCAGTACTTC
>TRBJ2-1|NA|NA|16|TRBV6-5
CASSYLVGQSYNEQFF
TGTGCCAGCAGTTACCTGGTTGGGCAGAGTTACAATGAGCAGTTCTTC
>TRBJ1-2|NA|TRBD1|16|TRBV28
CASSPRPGQGGRGYTF
TGTGCCAGCAGTCCTCGCCCGGGACAGGGAGGGCGCGGCTACACCTTC
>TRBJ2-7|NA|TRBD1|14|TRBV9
CASSIRQGPYEQYF
TGTGCCAGCAGCATCAGACAGGGCCCCTACGAGCAGTACTTC
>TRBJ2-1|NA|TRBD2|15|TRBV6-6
CASSQLAGTNNEQFF
TGTGCCAGCAGTCAGCTAGCGGGCACTAACAATGAGCAGTTCTTC
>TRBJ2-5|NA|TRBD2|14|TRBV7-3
CASSPGTSLETQYF
TGTGCCAGCAGCCCCGGGACTAGCTTAGAGACCCAGTACTTC
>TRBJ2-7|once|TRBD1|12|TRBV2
CATIYRGYEQYF
TGTGCCACCATTTACAGGGGCTACGAGCAGTACTTC
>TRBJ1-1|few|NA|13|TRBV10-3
CAIREDKNTEAFF
TGTGCCATCAGGGAGGACAAGAACACTGAAGCTTTCTTT
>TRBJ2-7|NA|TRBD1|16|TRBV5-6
CASAPGQGPRTYEQYF
TGTGCCAGCGCCCCGGGACAGGGTCCACGCACCTACGAGCAGTACTTC
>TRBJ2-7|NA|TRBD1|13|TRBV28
CASSLGQRYEQYF
TGTGCCAGCAGTTTGGGACAGCGCTACGAGCAGTACTTC
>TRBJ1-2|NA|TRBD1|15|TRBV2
CASIRRDRIRDGYTF
TGTGCCAGCATACGCCGGGACAGGATAAGGGATGGCTACACCTTC
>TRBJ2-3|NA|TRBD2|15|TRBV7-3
CASSLGGTTTDTQYF
TGTGCCAGCAGCTTAGGGGGGACTACCACAGATACGCAGTATTTT
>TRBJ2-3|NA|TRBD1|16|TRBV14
CASSRPTGFGTDTQYF
TGTGCCAGCAGCCGCCCGACAGGGTTTGGCACAGATACGCAGTATTTT
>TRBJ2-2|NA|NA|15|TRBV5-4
CASSLVAGNTGELFF
TGTGCCAGCAGCTTGGTCGCAGGGAACACCGGGGAGCTGTTTTTT
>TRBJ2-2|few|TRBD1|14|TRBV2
CASSEDRSHGELFF
TGTGCCAGCAGTGAGGACAGGTCACACGGGGAGCTGTTTTTT
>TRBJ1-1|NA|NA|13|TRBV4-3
CASSQSADTEAFF
TGCGCCAGCAGCCAATCGGCGGACACTGAAGCTTTCTTT
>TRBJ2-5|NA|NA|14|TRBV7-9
CASRLLASQETQYF
TGTGCCAGCAGATTACTAGCCTCCCAAGAGACCCAGTACTTC
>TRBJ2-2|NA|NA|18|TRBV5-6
CASSLLTTGQTDTGELFF
TGTGCCAGCAGCCTCCTTACAACAGGGCAAACGGACACCGGGGAGCTGTTTTTT
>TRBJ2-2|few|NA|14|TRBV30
CAWSALTGTGELFF
TGTGCCTGGAGCGCCCTGACAGGCACCGGGGAGCTGTTTTTT
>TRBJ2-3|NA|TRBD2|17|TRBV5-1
CASTPSGLAGSTDTQYF
TGCGCCAGCACCCCTAGTGGCCTAGCGGGGAGCACAGATACGCAGTATTTT
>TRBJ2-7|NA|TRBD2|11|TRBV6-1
CASSGGYEQYF
TGTGCCAGCAGCGGGGGGTACGAGCAGTACTTC
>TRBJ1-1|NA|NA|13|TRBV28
CASWNRVNTEAFF
TGTGCCAGCTGGAACCGGGTGAACACTGAAGCTTTCTTT
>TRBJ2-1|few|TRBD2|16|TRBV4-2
CASSHYGGSSYNEQFF
TGTGCCAGCAGCCATTACGGGGGGAGCTCCTACAATGAGCAGTTCTTC
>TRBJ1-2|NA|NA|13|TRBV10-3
CAISESTGSGYTF
TGTGCCATCAGTGAGTCGACAGGCTCTGGCTACACCTTC
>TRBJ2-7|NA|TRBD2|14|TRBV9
CASSYGLANPEQYF
TGTGCCAGCAGCTACGGACTAGCTAACCCCGAGCAGTACTTC
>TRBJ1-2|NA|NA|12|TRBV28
CASSLRRYGYTF
TGTGCCAGCAGTTTGAGGAGGTATGGCTACACCTTC
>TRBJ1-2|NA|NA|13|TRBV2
CASSLQGNYGYTF
TGTGCCAGCAGTCTACAGGGAAACTATGGCTACACCTTC